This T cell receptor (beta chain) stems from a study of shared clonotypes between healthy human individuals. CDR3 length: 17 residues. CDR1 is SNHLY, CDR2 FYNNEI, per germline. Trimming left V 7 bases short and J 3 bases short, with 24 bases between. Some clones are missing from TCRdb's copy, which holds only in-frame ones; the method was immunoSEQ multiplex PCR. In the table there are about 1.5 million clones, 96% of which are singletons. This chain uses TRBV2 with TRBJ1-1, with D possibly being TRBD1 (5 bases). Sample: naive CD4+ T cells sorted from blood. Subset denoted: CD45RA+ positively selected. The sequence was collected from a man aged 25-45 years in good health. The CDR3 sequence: CASTYSGTPIGHTEAFF. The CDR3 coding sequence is TGTGCCAGCACCTATTCCGGGACGCCAATAGGTCACACTGAAGCTTTCTTT.